These T cell receptor beta chains were read from a single sample in a study of blood T cell repertoires in COVID-19. Profiling relied on immunoSEQ multiplex PCR, and the TCRdb table lists in-frame clones only, not all of them. This repertoire shows about 180,000 clones, approximately 86% found once; its top ten account for 6.9%. Specimen: peripheral blood. Receptors originate from a man aged 80 or over with COVID-19, enrolled during active disease. Both conserved end residues are part of each CDR3. Each record gives: V gene, CDR3 protein.

TRBV2 CASSEGGPTEAFF
TRBV4-2 CASSDQGRDETQYF
TRBV7-2 CASSTQGGGIPGEQFF
TRBV5-5 CASSLSGGYEQYF
TRBV5-6 CASSDTDRGSGNTIYF
TRBV4-2 CASSQERGGPTDTQYF
TRBV5-4 CASSLGTGLGTDTQYF
TRBV5-1 CASSRDSREPQHF
TRBV5-6 CASSVLGQGKAEAFF
TRBV15 CATSRVGARNQPQHF
TRBV18 CASSPLDPGTEAFF
TRBV2 CASARGDNQPQHF
TRBV9 CASSGASGTADTQYF
TRBV19 CASNTGGAGRQPQHF
TRBV5-1 CASSLGQGTHGYTF
TRBV6-1 CASSELGAERSLHF
TRBV10-3 CAISGIQGISSYNEQFF
TRBV19 CASSLRQASYEQYF
TRBV6-6 CASSFDRNNEQFF
TRBV10-3 CAISTGGLSYGYTF
TRBV4-2 CASSQFDRNTGELFF
TRBV6-5 CASSYGGQPNTEAFF
TRBV18 CASSLVELSSYEQYF
TRBV18 CASAEDGVGGYTF
TRBV11-2 CASSSGTSGGSSTDTQYF
TRBV2 CASSGSLPEAFF
TRBV5-6 CASSPETGGSSPLHF
TRBV6-4 CASSREQGVPEAFF
TRBV7-2 CASSLGGGPTNYGYTF
TRBV10-3 CAIRSGQGDQPQHF
TRBV18 CASSPAGENYEQYF
TRBV5-5 CASSASGGDLFEQFF
TRBV7-2 CASSFGLAGGPYEQYF
TRBV9 CASSVQTDNEQFF
TRBV7-9 CASSLAGSQETQYF
TRBV19 CASSTAGQGDYEQYF
TRBV19 CASSVGQSSGELFF
TRBV7-9 CASSLEWGVGTDTQYF
TRBV6-5 CAGRGQGGQPQHF
TRBV7-2 CASSPREINEKLFF
TRBV9 CASSPWLGRSEVEAFF
TRBV2 CASSAGVVSQPQHF
TRBV9 CASSPGQGARYGYTF
TRBV28 CASTPGGTYYEQYF
TRBV4-2 CASRINPGQGEKLFF
TRBV27 CASSLWGLPKSEAFF
TRBV20-1 CSARAYGYTF
TRBV28 CASSLSSPGQGRSYTF
TRBV19 CASSRVATNEKLFF
TRBV5-5 CASSAGQPPSSYNSPLHF
TRBV28 CASSLRQNEKLFF
TRBV6-6 CASSNLQGVRTEAFF
TRBV28 CASSLSGYGTGELFF
TRBV6-1 CASSEALGLAGEQYF
TRBV6-1 CASSELTNSHQPQHF